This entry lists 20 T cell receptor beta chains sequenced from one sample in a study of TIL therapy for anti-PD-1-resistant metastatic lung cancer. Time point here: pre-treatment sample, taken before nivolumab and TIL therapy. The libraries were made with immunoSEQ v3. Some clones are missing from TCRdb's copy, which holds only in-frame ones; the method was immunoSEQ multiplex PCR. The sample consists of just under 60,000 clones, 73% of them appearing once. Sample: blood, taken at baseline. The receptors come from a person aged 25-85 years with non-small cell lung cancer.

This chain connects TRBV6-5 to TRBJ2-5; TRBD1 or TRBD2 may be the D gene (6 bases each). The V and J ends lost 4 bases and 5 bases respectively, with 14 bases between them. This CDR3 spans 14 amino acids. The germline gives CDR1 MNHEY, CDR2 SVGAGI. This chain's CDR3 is CASSSRGRGETQYF. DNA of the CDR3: TGTGCCAGCAGTTCACGGGGGCGCGGGGAGACCCAGTACTTC.

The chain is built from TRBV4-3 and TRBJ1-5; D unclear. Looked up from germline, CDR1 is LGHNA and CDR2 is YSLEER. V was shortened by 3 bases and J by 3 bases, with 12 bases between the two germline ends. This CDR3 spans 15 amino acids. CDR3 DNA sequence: TGCGCCAGCAGCCAGCAGCACAGCTACAATCAGCCCCAGCATTTT. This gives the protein CASSQQHSYNQPQHF.

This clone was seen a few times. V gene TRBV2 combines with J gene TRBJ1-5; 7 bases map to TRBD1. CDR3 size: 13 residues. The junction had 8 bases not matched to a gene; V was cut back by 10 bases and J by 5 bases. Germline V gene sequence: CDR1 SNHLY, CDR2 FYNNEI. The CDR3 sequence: CAIRTGLDQPQHF. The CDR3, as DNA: TGTGCCATTCGGACAGGCCTTGATCAGCCCCAGCATTTT.

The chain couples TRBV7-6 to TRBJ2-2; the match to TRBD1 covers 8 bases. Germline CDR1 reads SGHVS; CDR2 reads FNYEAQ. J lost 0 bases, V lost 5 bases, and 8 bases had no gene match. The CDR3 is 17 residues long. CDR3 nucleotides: TGTGCCAGCAGCAGTAAACGACAGGGGACGAACACCGGGGAGCTGTTTTTT. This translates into CASSSKRQGTNTGELFF.

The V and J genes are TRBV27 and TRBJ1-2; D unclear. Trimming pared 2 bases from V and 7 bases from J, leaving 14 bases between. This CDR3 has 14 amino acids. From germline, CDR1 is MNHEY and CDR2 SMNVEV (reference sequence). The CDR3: CASSLGRVGFGYTF. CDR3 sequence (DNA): TGTGCCAGCAGTTTAGGAAGAGTTGGCTTTGGCTACACCTTC.

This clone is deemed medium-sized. CDR3 protein: CASGEVGNQPQHF. For the CDR3, the DNA is TGTGCCAGCGGAGAGGTGGGCAATCAGCCCCAGCATTTT. The rearrangement links TRBV28 to TRBJ1-5; no clear D gene. Trimming stripped 8 bases from V and 2 bases from J, with 10 bases between. CDR3 length: 13 amino acids. The germline V gene has CDR1 MDHEN and CDR2 SYDVKM.

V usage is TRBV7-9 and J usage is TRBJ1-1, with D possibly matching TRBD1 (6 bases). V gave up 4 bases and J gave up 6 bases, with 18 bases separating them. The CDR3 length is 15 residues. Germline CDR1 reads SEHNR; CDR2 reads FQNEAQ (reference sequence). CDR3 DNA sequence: TGTGCCAGCAGCTCAAGACTACAGGGAAAAGCTGAAGCTTTCTTT. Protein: CASSSRLQGKAEAFF.

CDR3 coding DNA: TGCGCCAGCAGCCAAGATTGGACGGCGGTCTCTGGGGCCAACGTCCTGACTTTC. Amino acid sequence: CASSQDWTAVSGANVLTF. V usage is TRBV4-3 and J usage is TRBJ2-6, with no clear D. The V end lost 0 bases, the J end lost 0 bases, and 12 bases lay between the germline ends. This CDR3 has 18 amino acids. CDR1 and CDR2 (germline): LGHNA, YSLEER.

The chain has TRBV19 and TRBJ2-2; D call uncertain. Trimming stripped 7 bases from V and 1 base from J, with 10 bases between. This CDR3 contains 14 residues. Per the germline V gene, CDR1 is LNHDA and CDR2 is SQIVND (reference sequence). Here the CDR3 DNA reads TGTGCCAGTAAAGGGCCCGGGAACACCGGGGAGCTGTTTTTT. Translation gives CASKGPGNTGELFF.

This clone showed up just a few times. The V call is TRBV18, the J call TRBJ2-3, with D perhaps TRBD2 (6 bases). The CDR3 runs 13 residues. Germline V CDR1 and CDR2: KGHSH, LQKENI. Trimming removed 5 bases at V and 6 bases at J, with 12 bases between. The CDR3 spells CASSGGPGDTQYF. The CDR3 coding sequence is TGTGCCAGCTCAGGAGGGCCCGGGGATACGCAGTATTTT.

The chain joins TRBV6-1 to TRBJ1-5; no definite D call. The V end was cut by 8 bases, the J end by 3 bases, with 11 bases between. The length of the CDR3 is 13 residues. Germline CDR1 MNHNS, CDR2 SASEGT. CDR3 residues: CASVDVVNQPQHF. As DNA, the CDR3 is TGTGCCAGCGTGGACGTGGTCAATCAGCCCCAGCATTTT.

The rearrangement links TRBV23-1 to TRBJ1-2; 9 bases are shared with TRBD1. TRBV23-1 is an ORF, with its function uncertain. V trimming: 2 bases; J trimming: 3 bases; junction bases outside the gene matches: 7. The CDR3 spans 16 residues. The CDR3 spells CASSQNNRGRDYGYTF. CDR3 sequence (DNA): TGCGCCAGCAGTCAAAACAACAGGGGGCGCGACTATGGCTACACCTTC.

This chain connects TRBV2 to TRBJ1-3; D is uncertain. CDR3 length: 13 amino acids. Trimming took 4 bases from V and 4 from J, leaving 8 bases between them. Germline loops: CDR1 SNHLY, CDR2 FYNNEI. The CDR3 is CASSVFGGNTIYF. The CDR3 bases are TGTGCCAGCAGTGTCTTTGGAGGAAACACCATATATTTT.

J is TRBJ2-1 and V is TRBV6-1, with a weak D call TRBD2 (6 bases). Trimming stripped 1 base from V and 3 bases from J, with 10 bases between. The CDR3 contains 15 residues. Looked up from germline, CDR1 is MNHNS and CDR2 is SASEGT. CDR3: CASSEGSSGYNEQFF. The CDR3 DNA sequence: TGTGCCAGCAGTGAAGGGAGTAGCGGCTACAATGAGCAGTTCTTC.

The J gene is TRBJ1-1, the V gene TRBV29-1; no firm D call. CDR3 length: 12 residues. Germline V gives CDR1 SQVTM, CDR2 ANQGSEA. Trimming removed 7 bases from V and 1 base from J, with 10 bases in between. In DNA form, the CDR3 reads TGCAGCGCTGGGAGGGCGAACACTGAAGCTTTCTTT. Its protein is CSAGRANTEAFF.

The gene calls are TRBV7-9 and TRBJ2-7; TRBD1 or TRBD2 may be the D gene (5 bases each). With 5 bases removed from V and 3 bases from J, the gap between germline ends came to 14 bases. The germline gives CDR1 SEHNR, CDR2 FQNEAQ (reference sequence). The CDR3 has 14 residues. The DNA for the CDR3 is TGTGCCAGCAGCCCAGGGACGGGGCACTACGAGCAGTACTTC. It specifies CASSPGTGHYEQYF.

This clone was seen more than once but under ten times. CDR3 sequence reads: CASQQTGRYEQYF. In DNA, the CDR3 is TGTGCCAGCCAGCAGACAGGGCGTTACGAGCAGTACTTC. The chain couples TRBV5-8 to TRBJ2-7, with 7 nucleotides matching TRBD1. The CDR3 spans 13 residues. CDR1 and CDR2 from the germline V gene are SGHTS and YDEGEE. With 7 bases clipped from V and 4 bases from J, the junction kept 8 bases outside the gene matches.

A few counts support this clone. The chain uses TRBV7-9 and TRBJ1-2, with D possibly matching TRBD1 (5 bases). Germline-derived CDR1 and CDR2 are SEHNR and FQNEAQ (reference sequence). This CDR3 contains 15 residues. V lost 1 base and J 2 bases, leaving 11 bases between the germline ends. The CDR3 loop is CASSLVEAGNYGYTF. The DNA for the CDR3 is TGTGCCAGCAGCTTAGTCGAGGCAGGGAACTATGGCTACACCTTC. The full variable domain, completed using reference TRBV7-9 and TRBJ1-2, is DTGVSQNPRHKITKRGQNVTFRCDPISEHNRLYWYRQTLGQGPEFLTYFQNEAQLEKSRLLSDRFSAERPKGSFSTLEIQRTEQGDSAMYLCASSLVEAGNYGYTFGSGTRLTVV.

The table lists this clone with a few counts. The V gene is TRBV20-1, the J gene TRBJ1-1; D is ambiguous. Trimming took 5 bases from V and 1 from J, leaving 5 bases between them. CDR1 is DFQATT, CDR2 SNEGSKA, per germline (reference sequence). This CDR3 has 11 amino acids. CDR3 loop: CSAAPNTEAFF. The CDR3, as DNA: TGCAGTGCTGCCCCGAACACTGAAGCTTTCTTT.

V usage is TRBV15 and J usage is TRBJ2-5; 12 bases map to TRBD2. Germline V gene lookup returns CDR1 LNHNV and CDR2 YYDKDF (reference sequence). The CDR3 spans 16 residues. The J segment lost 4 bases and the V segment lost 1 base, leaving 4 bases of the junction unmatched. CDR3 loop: CATSRAAGLAGETQYF. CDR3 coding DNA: TGTGCCACCAGCAGAGCCGCGGGACTAGCGGGAGAGACCCAGTACTTC.